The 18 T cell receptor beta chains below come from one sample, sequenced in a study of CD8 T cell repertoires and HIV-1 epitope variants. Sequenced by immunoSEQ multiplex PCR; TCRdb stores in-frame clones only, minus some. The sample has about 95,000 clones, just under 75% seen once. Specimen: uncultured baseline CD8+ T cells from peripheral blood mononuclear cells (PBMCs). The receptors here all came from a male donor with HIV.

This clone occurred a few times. As DNA, the CDR3 is TGTGCGGCCGGGGCTAGCGGGAATACAGATACGCAGTATTTT. Protein sequence: CAAGASGNTDTQYF. The chain is built from TRBV7-9 and TRBJ2-3, with 9 bases fitting TRBD2. The CDR3 totals 14 residues. The V gene's germline CDR1 is SEHNR and CDR2 FQNEAQ (reference sequence).

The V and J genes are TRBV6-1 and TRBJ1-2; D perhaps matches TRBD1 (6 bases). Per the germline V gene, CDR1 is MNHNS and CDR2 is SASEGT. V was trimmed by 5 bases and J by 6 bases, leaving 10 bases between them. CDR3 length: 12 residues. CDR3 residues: CASSRGVDGYTF. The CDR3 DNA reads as TGTGCCAGCAGTAGGGGGGTCGATGGCTACACCTTC.

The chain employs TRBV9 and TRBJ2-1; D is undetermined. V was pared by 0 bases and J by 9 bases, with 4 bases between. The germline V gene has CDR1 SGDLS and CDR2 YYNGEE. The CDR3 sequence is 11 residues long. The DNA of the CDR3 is TGTGCCAGCAGCGTAGGTGTTGAGCAGTTCTTC. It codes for CASSVGVEQFF.

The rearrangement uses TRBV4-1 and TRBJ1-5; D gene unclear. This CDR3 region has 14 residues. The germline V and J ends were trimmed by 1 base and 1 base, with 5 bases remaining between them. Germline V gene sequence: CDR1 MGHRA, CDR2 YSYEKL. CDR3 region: CASSQVDSNQPQHF. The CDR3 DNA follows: TGCGCCAGCAGCCAAGTGGACAGCAATCAGCCCCAGCATTTT.

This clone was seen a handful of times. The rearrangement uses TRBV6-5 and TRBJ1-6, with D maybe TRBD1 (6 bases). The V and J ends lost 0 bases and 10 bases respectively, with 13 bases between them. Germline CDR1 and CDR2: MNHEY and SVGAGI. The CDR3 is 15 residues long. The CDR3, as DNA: TGTGCCAGCAGTTACTCGTCCCAGGGGCAATCACCCCTCCACTTT. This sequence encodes CASSYSSQGQSPLHF.

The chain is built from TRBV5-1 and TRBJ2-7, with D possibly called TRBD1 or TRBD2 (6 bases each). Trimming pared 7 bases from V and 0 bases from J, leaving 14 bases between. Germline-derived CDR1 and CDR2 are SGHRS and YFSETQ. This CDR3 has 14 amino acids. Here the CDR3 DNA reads TGCGCCAGCGGGGGGACACCCCACTCCTACGAGCAGTACTTC. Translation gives CASGGTPHSYEQYF.

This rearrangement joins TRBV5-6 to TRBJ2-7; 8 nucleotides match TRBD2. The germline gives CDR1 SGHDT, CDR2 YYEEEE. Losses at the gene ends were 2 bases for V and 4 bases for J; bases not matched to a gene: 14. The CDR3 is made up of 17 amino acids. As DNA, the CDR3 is TGTGCCAGCAGCTTACCGGGACTAGGGGGAAATGGTTACGAGCAGTACTTC. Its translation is CASSLPGLGGNGYEQYF. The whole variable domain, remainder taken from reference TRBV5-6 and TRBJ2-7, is DAGVTQSPTHLIKTRGQQVTLRCSPKSGHDTVSWYQQALGQGPQFIFQYYEEEERQRGNFPDRFSGHQFPNYSSELNVNALLLGDSALYLCASSLPGLGGNGYEQYFGPGTRLTVT.

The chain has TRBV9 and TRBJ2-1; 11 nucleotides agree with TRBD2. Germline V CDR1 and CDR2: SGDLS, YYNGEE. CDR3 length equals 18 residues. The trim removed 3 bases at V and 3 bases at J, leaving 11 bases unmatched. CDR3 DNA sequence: TGTGCCAGCAGCGGACTTCCCGCACTAGCGGGAGACTACAATGAGCAGTTCTTC. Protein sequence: CASSGLPALAGDYNEQFF.

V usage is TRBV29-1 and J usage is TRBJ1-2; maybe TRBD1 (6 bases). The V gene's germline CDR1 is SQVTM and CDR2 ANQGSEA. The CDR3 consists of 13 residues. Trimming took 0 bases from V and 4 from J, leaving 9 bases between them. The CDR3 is CSVEEGAAYGYTF. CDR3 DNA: TGCAGCGTTGAAGAGGGGGCTGCCTATGGCTACACCTTC.

CDR3 amino acids: CASSLEQGPTDTQYF. DNA for the CDR3: TGTGCCAGCAGCTTAGAGCAGGGACCCACAGATACGCAGTATTTT. The rearrangement joins TRBV5-6 to TRBJ2-3, with D tentatively TRBD1 or TRBD2 (5 bases each). The germline gives CDR1 SGHDT, CDR2 YYEEEE. The CDR3 has 15 amino acids. V lost 2 bases and J 2 bases, leaving 12 bases between the germline ends.

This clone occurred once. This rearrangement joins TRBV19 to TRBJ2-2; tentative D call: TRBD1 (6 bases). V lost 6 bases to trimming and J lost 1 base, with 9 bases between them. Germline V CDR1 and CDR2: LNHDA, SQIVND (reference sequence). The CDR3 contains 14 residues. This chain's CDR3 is CASRAGVNTGELFF. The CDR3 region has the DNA TGTGCCAGTAGGGCAGGGGTGAACACCGGGGAGCTGTTTTTT.

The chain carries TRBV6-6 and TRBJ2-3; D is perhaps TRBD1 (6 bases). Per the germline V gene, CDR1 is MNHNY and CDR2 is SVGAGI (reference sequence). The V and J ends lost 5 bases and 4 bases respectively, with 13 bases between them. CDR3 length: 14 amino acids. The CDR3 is CASSPTGLADTQYF. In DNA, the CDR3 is TGTGCCAGCAGTCCTACAGGGTTAGCAGATACGCAGTATTTT.

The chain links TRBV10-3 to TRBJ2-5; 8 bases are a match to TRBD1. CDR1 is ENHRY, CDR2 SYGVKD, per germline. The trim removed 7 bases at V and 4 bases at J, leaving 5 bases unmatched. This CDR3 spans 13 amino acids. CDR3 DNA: TGTGCCATCAAGGCACAGGGGGGAGAGACCCAGTACTTC. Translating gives CAIKAQGGETQYF.

CDR3 loop: CASSYRDLGLNEQFF. The CDR3, as DNA: TGTGCCAGCAGTTATCGGGACTTGGGATTAAATGAGCAGTTCTTC. The chain combines TRBV28 with TRBJ2-1; possible D gene TRBD2, 6 bases. This CDR3 is built from 15 residues. The V gene lost 4 bases and the J gene lost 7 bases, with 17 bases spanning the gap. Germline V gene sequence: CDR1 MDHEN, CDR2 SYDVKM.

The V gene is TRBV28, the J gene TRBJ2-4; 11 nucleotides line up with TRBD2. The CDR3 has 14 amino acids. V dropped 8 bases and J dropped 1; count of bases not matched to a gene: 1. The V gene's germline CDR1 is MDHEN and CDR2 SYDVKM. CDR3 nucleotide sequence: TGTGCCAGCCTAGCGGGGGGCGCCAAAAACATTCAGTACTTC. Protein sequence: CASLAGGAKNIQYF.

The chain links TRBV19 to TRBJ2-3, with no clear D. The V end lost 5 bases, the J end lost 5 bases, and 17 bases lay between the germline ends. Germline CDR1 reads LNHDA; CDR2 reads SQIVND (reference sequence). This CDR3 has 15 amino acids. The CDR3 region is CASSPRWAEGDTQYF. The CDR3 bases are TGTGCCAGTAGTCCCCGTTGGGCAGAAGGAGATACGCAGTATTTT.

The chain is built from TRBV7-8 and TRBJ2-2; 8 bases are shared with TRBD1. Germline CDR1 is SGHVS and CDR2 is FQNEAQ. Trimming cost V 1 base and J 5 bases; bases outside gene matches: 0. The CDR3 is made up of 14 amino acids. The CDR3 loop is CASSLGTGTGELFF. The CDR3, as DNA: TGTGCCAGCAGCTTAGGGACAGGGACCGGGGAGCTGTTTTTT.

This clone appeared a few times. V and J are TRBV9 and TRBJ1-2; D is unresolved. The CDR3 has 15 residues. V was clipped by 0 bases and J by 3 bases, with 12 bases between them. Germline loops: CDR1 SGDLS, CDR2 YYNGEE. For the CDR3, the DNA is TGTGCCAGCAGCGTAGATCCAGGCCCAGACTATGGCTACACCTTC. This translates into CASSVDPGPDYGYTF.